The subject of this entry is one T cell receptor beta chain. Its matching antigen is unknown. Each subset's genomic DNA was shared equally among a number of immunoSEQ plates. The repertoire was sequenced with immunoSEQ multiplex PCR; TCRdb's copy has only in-frame clones and lacks some. The table lists roughly 2.1 million clones, about 92% of them singletons. The naive CD8 fraction comprised CD45RO-negative cells positively selected for CCR7 and excluded terminally differentiated effector memory CD45RA+ cells. The donors were adults (healthy and HIV-negative) with no recent acute infections or vaccinations. The data were obtained in a study of shared clonotypes between healthy human individuals. Overall study results and limits: The represented genetic and exposure-history diversity was limited by the small number of donors. Sampling was confined to blood; repertoires within tissues likely differ.

CDR1 SGHAT and CDR2 FQNNGV come from the germline V gene. The ends were cut back, 4 bases at V and 10 bases at J, with 11 bases in the middle. The CDR3 totals 12 residues. V gene TRBV11-2 combines with J gene TRBJ2-1; no clear D. The receptor comes from a man younger than 35 in good health. Some clones in this sample may be carry-over from other donors' samples. The specimen sequenced was naive CD8+ T cells from PBMCs. The CDR3 loop is CASSSSPWEQFF. CDR3 sequence (DNA): TGTGCCAGCAGCTCGTCCCCTTGGGAGCAGTTCTTC.